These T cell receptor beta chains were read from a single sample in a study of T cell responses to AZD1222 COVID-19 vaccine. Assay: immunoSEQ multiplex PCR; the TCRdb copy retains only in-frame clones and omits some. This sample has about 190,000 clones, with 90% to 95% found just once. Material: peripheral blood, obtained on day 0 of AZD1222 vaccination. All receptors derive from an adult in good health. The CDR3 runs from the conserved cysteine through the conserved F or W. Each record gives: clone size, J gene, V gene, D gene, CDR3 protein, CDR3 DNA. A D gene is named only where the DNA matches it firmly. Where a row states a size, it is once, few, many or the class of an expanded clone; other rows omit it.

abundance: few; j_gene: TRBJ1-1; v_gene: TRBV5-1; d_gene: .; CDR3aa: CASSLGGRNTEAFF; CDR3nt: TGCGCCAGCAGCCTGGGGGGTCGTAACACTGAAGCTTTCTTT
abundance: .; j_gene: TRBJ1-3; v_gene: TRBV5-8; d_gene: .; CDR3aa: CASSPGVSSGNTIYF; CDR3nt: TGTGCCAGCAGCCCCGGGGTGAGCTCTGGAAACACCATATATTTT
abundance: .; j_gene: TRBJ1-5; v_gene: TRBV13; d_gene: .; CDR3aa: CASSLGSNGNQPQHF; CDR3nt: TGTGCCAGCAGCTTAGGGAGTAATGGGAATCAGCCCCAGCATTTT
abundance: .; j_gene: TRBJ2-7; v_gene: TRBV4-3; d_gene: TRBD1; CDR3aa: CASSHSDRDRNEQYF; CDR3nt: TGCGCCAGCAGCCATTCGGACAGGGACAGGAACGAGCAGTACTTC
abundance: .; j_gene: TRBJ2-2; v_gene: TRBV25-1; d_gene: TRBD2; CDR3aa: CASSPGLAGELFF; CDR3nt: TGTGCCAGCAGTCCCGGACTAGCCGGGGAGCTGTTTTTT
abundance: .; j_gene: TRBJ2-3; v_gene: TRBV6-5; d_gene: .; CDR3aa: CASSSRSADTQYF; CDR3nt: TGTGCCAGCAGTTCTCGTTCGGCAGATACGCAGTATTTT
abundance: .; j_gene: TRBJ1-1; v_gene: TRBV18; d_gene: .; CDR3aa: CASSRRQDMNTEAFF; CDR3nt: TGTGCCAGCTCACGCCGACAGGACATGAACACTGAAGCTTTCTTT
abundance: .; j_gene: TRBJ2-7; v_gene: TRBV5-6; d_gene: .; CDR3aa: CASSLDLSYEQYF; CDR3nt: TGTGCCAGCAGCTTGGATCTCTCCTACGAGCAGTACTTC
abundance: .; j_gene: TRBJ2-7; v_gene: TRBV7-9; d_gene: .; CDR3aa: CASSLAGLYEQYF; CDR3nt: TGTGCCAGCAGCTTAGCAGGTTTATACGAGCAGTACTTC
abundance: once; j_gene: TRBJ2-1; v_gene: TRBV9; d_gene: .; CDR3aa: CASSVGTSNEQFF; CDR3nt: TGTGCCAGCAGCGTAGGGACTTCCAATGAGCAGTTCTTC
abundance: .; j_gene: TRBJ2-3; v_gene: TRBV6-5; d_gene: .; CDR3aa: CASSYLPGRDPQYF; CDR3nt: TGTGCCAGCAGTTACTTGCCGGGAAGAGACCCGCAGTATTTT